The following is a T cell receptor (beta chain) sequence with its context. Its antigen is currently unknown. The sample comes from a study of CD8 T cells in ankylosing spondylitis. Construction of TCR beta libraries was performed using quantitative 5'-RACE with molecular barcodes. TCRdb re-derived calls from the 5' RACE reads in MiXCR, one entry per CDR3 protein. The data contain around 90,000 distinct CDR3 sequences, roughly 27% of them seen just once; the ten biggest clones take up around 56%. Whole-study findings and limits: Certain motif variants had earlier appeared in reactive arthritis synovial fluid and blood.

Sequences were obtained from blood, either unsorted or a sorted T cell fraction (not recorded which). The sequence was obtained from a male donor with ankylosing spondylitis or in good health (not recorded which).

This CDR3 reads CASSLAAGTGADTQYF. In DNA, the CDR3 is TGTGCCAGCAGCTTAGCTGCGGGGACGGGAGCAGATACGCAGTATTTT. The V gene is TRBV7-2, the J gene TRBJ2-3; D is possibly TRBD2 (6 bases). Germline CDR1 and CDR2: SGHTA and FQGNSA. CDR3 length: 16 residues. Trimming removed 0 bases from V and 4 bases from J, with 14 bases in between.